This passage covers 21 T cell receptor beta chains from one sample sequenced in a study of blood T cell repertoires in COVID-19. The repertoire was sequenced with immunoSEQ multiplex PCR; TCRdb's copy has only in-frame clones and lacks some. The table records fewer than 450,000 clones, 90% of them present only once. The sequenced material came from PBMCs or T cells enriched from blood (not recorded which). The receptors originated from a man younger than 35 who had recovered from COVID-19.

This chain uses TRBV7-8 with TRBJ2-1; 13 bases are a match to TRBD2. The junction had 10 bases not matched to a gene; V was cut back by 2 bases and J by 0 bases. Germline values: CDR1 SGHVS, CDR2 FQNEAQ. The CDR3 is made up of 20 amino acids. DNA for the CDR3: TGTGCCAGCAGCTTACTATTGGGACTAGCGGGACCTGGCTCCTACAATGAGCAGTTCTTC. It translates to CASSLLLGLAGPGSYNEQFF. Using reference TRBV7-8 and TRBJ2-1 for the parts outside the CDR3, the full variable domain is GAGVSQSPRYKVAKRGQDVALRCDPISGHVSLFWYQQALGQGPEFLTYFQNEAQLDKSGLPSDRFFAERPEGSVSTLKIQRTQQEDSAVYLCASSLLLGLAGPGSYNEQFFGPGTRLTVL.

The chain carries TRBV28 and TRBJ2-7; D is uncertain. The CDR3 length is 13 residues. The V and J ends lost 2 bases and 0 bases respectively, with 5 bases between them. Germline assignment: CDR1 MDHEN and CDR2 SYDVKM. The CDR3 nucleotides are TGTGCCAGCAGTTTAGACATCTCCTACGAGCAGTACTTC. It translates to CASSLDISYEQYF.

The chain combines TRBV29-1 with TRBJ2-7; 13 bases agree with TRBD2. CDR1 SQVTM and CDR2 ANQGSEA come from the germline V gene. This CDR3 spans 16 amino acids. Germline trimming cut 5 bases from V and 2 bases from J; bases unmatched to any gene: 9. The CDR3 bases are TGCAGCGTTCTCGGACTAGCGGGAGTTTTCCCCTACGAGCAGTACTTC. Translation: CSVLGLAGVFPYEQYF.

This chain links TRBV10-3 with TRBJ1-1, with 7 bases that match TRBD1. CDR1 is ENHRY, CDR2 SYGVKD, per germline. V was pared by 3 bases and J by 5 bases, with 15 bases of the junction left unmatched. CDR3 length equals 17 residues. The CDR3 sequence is CAISERTGGLVGTEAFF. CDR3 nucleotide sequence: TGTGCCATCAGTGAACGGACAGGCGGTTTAGTCGGAACTGAAGCTTTCTTT.

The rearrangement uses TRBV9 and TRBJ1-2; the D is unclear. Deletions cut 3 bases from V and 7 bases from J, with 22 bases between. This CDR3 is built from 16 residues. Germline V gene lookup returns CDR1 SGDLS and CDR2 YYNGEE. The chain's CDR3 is CASSALRGEGSGGYTF. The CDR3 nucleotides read TGTGCCAGCAGCGCCCTGCGCGGTGAGGGCTCGGGTGGCTACACCTTC.

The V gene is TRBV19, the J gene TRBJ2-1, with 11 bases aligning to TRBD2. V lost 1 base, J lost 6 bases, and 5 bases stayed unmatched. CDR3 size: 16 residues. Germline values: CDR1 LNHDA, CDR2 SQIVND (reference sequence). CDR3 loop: CASSIALLAGANEQFF. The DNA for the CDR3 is TGTGCCAGTAGTATAGCTTTACTAGCGGGAGCCAATGAGCAGTTCTTC.

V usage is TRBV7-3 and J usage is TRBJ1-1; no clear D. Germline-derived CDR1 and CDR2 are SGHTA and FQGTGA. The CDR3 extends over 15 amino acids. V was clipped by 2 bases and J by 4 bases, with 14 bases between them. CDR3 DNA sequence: TGTGCCAGCAGCTTAGGAAGGCGGGGAGTCACTGAAGCTTTCTTT. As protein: CASSLGRRGVTEAFF.

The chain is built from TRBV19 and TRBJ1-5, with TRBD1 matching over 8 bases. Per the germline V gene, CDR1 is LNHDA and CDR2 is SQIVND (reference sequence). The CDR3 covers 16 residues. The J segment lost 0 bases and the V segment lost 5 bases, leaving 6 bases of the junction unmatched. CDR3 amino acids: CASSGRGPYSNQPQHF. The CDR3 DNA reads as TGTGCCAGTAGTGGCAGGGGGCCTTATAGCAATCAGCCCCAGCATTTT.

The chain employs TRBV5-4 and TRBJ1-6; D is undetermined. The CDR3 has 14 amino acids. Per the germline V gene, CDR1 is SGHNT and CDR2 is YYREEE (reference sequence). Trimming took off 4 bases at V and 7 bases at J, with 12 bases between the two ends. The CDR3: CASSPGIDNSPLHF. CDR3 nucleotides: TGTGCCAGCAGCCCCGGGATAGACAATTCACCCCTCCACTTT. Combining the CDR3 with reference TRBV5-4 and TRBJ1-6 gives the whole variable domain ETGVTQSPTHLIKTRGQQVTLRCSSQSGHNTVSWYQQALGQGPQFIFQYYREEENGRGNFPPRFSGLQFPNYSSELNVNALELDDSALYLCASSPGIDNSPLHFGNGTRLTVT.

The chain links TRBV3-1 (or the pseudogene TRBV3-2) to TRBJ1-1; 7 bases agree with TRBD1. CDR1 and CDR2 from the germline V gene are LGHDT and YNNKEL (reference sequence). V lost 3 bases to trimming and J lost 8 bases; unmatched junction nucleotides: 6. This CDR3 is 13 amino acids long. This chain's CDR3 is CASSHGTAREAFF. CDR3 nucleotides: TGTGCCAGCAGCCACGGGACAGCTAGAGAAGCTTTCTTT.

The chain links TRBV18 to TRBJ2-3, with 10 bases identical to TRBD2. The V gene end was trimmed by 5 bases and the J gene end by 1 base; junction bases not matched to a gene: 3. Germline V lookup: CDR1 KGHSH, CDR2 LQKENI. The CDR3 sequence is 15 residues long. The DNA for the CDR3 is TGTGCCAGCTCAAAAGGACTAGCGGGCACAGATACGCAGTATTTT. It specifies CASSKGLAGTDTQYF. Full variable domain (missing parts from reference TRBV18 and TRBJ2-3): NAGVMQNPRHLVRRRGQEARLRCSPMKGHSHVYWYRQLPEEGLKFMVYLQKENIIDESGMPKERFSAEFPKEGPSILRIQQVVRGDSAAYFCASSKGLAGTDTQYFGPGTRLTVL.

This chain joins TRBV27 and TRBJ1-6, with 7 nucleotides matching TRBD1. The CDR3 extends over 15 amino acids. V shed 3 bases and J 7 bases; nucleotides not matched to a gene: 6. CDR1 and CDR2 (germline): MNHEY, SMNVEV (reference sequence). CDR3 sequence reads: CASSFGTGVNSPLHF. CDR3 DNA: TGTGCCAGCAGTTTCGGTACAGGGGTAAATTCACCCCTCCACTTT.

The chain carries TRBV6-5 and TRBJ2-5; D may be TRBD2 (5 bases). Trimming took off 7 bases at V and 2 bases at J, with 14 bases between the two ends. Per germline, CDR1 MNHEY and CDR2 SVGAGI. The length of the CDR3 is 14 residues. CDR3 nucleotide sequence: TGTGCCAGCATGGACTCCCTCTGGCAAGAGACCCAGTACTTC. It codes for CASMDSLWQETQYF.

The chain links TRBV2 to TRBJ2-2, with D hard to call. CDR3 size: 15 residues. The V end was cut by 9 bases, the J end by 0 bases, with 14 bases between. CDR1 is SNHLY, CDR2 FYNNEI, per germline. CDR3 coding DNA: TGTGCCAGTCGCAGGATGGCCGCGAACACCGGGGAGCTGTTTTTT. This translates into CASRRMAANTGELFF.

CDR3 bases: TGCGCCAGCAGCCAAGGACTAGCGGGAAGCTCCTACAATGAGCAGTTCTTC. Its protein is CASSQGLAGSSYNEQFF. V is TRBV4-1 and J is TRBJ2-1; 11 bases fit TRBD2. The CDR3 covers 17 residues. Germline CDR1 and CDR2: MGHRA and YSYEKL. With V trimmed by 1 base and J by 0 bases, 2 bases remained unmatched.

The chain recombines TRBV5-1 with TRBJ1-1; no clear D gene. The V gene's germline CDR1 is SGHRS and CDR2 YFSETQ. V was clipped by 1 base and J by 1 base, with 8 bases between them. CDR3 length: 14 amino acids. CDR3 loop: CASSLLATNTEAFF. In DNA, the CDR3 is TGCGCCAGCAGCTTGCTGGCAACGAACACTGAAGCTTTCTTT.

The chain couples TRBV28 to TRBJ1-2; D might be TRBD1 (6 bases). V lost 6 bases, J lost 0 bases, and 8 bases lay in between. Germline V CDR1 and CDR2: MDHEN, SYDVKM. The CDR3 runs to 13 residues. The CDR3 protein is CASRRQANYGYTF. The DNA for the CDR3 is TGTGCCAGCAGGCGACAGGCTAACTATGGCTACACCTTC.

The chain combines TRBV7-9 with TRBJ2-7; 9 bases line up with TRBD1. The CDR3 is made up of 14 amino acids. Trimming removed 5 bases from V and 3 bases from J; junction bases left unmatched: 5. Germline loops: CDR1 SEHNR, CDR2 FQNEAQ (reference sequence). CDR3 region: CASSNRDRDYEQYF. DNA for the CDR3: TGTGCCAGCAGCAACCGGGACAGGGACTACGAGCAGTACTTC.

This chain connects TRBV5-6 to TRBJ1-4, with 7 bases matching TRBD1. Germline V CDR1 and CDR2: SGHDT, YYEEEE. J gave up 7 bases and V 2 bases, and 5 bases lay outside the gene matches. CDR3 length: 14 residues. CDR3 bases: TGTGCCAGCAGCTTAACAGGGGCGGGTGAAAAACTGTTTTTT. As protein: CASSLTGAGEKLFF.

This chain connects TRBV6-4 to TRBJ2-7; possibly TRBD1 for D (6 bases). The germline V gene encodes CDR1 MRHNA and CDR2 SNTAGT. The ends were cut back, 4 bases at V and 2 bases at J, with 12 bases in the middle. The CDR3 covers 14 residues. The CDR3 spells CASSVWDKTYEQYF. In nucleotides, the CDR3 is TGTGCCAGCAGTGTGTGGGACAAGACCTACGAGCAGTACTTC.

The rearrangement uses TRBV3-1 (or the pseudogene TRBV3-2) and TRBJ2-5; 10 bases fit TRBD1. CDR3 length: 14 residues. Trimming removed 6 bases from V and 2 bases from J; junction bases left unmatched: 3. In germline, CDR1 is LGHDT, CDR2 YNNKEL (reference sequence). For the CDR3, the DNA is TGTGCCAGCAGGGGGACAGGGGCACAAGAGACCCAGTACTTC. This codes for CASRGTGAQETQYF.